The 8 T cell receptor beta chains listed next were all sequenced from one sample in a study of shared clonotypes between healthy human individuals. Repertoires were generated with immunoSEQ multiplex PCR, while TCRdb's copy carries only in-frame clones and drops some. The sample records approximately 340,000 clones, around 79% being singletons. Material: memory CD4+ T cells sorted from blood. Indicated subset: CD45RA-negative fraction. These receptor sequences come from a man aged 30 to 39 in good health.

This clone was recorded once. The gene calls are TRBV7-2 and TRBJ1-4, with 11 bases identical to TRBD1. The CDR3 has 16 amino acids. Germline assignment: CDR1 SGHTA and CDR2 FQGNSA. Unmatched junction bases numbered 6, after V lost 5 bases and J lost 4 bases. Here the CDR3 DNA reads TGTGCCAGCAGCCCCCGGGACAGGGGGGATAATGAAAAACTGTTTTTT. Its translation: CASSPRDRGDNEKLFF.

The sample holds many counts of this clone. V usage is TRBV7-3 and J usage is TRBJ2-2; possibly TRBD1 for D (6 bases). Germline CDR1 reads SGHTA; CDR2 reads FQGTGA. The CDR3 has 14 residues. Trimming removed 1 base at V and 4 bases at J, with 7 bases between. DNA of the CDR3: TGTGCCAGCAGCTTAAGAGGGGGCACCGGGGAGCTGTTTTTT. Protein product: CASSLRGGTGELFF. Using reference TRBV7-3 and TRBJ2-2 for the parts outside the CDR3, the full variable domain is GAGVSQTPSNKVTEKGKYVELRCDPISGHTALYWYRQSLGQGPEFLIYFQGTGAADDSGLPNDRFFAVRPEGSVSTLKIQRTERGDSAVYLCASSLRGGTGELFFGEGSRLTVL.

The chain links TRBV15 to TRBJ1-5; D ambiguous. V was pared by 0 bases and J by 0 bases, with 6 bases between. The CDR3 consists of 15 residues. Germline-derived CDR1 and CDR2 are LNHNV and YYDKDF (reference sequence). This CDR3 reads CATSREAGSNQPQHF. The CDR3 DNA reads as TGTGCCACCAGCAGAGAAGCAGGTAGCAATCAGCCCCAGCATTTT.

This clone appeared once. The CDR3 region has the DNA TGCGCCAGTTATGTTGGACTAGCGGGAGGCGAGCAGTTCTTC. Its protein is CASYVGLAGGEQFF. The rearrangement joins TRBV5-1 to TRBJ2-1; 14 bases line up with TRBD2. Germline CDR1 reads SGHRS; CDR2 reads YFSETQ. The CDR3 consists of 14 residues. Losses at the gene ends were 8 bases for V and 10 bases for J; bases not matched to a gene: 8.

The gene calls are TRBV6-6 and TRBJ2-7; 9 bases align to TRBD1. After removal of 2 bases from V and 3 bases from J, the junction contained 8 bases not matched to a gene. CDR3 length: 16 amino acids. Germline lookup yields CDR1 MNHNY and CDR2 SVGAGI (reference sequence). The DNA of the CDR3 is TGTGCCAGCAGTTACCCCCCTTCGGGACAGGGCTACGAGCAGTACTTC. Translating it yields CASSYPPSGQGYEQYF.

In nucleotides, the CDR3 is TGTGCCAGCAGTACCGCCGGGACATATCAGCCCCAGCATTTT. It yields the protein CASSTAGTYQPQHF. The chain is built from TRBV2 and TRBJ1-5; tentatively, D is TRBD1 (6 bases). V was pared by 5 bases and J by 5 bases, with 13 bases between. CDR1 SNHLY and CDR2 FYNNEI come from the germline V gene. The CDR3 is made up of 14 amino acids.

The chain couples TRBV5-1 to TRBJ2-1; D ambiguous. Trimming took 3 bases from V and 9 from J, leaving 10 bases between them. Germline V gene data show CDR1 as SGHRS and CDR2 as YFSETQ. The CDR3 runs 12 residues. This CDR3 is CASSSGPGEQFF. Here the CDR3 DNA reads TGCGCCAGCAGCTCGGGCCCGGGTGAGCAGTTCTTC.

The chain links TRBV5-4 to TRBJ2-5; no firm D call. Trimming removed 4 bases at V and 1 base at J, with 8 bases between. Germline loops: CDR1 SGHNT, CDR2 YYREEE (reference sequence). This CDR3 has 13 amino acids. The CDR3 reads CASSPDPQETQYF. As DNA, the CDR3 is TGTGCCAGCAGCCCCGATCCCCAAGAGACCCAGTACTTC.